This note documents a single T cell receptor (beta chain) sequence. Its antigen remains unknown. TCRdb processed the RT-PCR reads anew with MiXCR; each CDR3 protein has one entry. Of 600,000 to 700,000 distinct CDR3 sequences in the sample, less than 15% are singletons; the top ten hold approximately 7.6%. This entry comes from a study of response to subunit inactivated influenza vaccine. Study observations and caveats: New T cells are recruited in small numbers by each seasonal influenza vaccination, according to the authors' suggestion.

The V and J ends lost 3 bases and 5 bases respectively, with 16 bases between them. The CDR3 is made up of 16 amino acids. Germline CDR1 reads SNHLY; CDR2 reads FYNNEI. V gene TRBV2 combines with J gene TRBJ2-2; possibly TRBD2 for D (6 bases). Sequenced here: PBMCs from blood, sampled less than 15 days before vaccination. This TCR came from a man aged 45-65 years who received an inactivated influenza vaccine. The CDR3 sequence is CASSDAGLGGTGELFF. In nucleotides, the CDR3 is TGTGCCAGCAGTGACGCGGGACTTGGGGGGACCGGGGAGCTGTTTTTT.